This entry concerns a single TCR beta chain. A few counts support this clonotype. Its antigen target is currently unknown. No qualities accompany the bases; no much larger clone lies one base away. This specimen comes from a study of T-cell reconstitution after alpha-beta-depleted transplantation in children (dated by TCRdb to the mid-2010s). Broadly, across the study: Using TCR repertoire profiling, the study quantitatively followed how T-cell immune reconstitution unfolded in children after TCRalphabeta/CD19-depleted allogeneic hematopoietic cell transplantation.

Library preparation employed PCR. Data came from an Illumina HiSeq 2500. TCR libraries were prepared with molecular barcoding, using unique molecular identifiers to normalize TCRbeta repertoire quantification. TCRdb reprocessing: public reads trimmed at Q25 with fastp, clones called with MiXCR, in-frame beta chains kept. Entries are consolidated by CDR3 protein sequence, retaining the most common genes and DNA. Recorded for this sample are 450,000 to 600,000 distinct CDR3 sequences; approximately 20% of them occurred a single time. The ten largest make up approximately 3% of the sample. CDR1 and CDR2, per the germline V gene, are LGHNA and YNFKEQ. CDR3 length: 15 amino acids, cysteine to phenylalanine. The only DNA kept is the CDR3, 45 bases in frame from the first base. Relative to germline, V is 2 bases shorter and J is 3 bases shorter, with 11 bases between their ends.

Sequencing was performed on PBMCs from the stem cell graft donor, taken from the stem cell graft. The receptor was derived from a human donor who donated a stem cell graft to a child with acute lymphoblastic leukemia. The V and J segments used are TRBV4-2 and TRBJ1-5; no D gene can be assigned with confidence. CDR3 reads: CASSQTSVNNQPQHF. The nucleotides are TGTGCCAGCAGCCAAACCAGTGTAAACAATCAGCCCCAGCATTTT.